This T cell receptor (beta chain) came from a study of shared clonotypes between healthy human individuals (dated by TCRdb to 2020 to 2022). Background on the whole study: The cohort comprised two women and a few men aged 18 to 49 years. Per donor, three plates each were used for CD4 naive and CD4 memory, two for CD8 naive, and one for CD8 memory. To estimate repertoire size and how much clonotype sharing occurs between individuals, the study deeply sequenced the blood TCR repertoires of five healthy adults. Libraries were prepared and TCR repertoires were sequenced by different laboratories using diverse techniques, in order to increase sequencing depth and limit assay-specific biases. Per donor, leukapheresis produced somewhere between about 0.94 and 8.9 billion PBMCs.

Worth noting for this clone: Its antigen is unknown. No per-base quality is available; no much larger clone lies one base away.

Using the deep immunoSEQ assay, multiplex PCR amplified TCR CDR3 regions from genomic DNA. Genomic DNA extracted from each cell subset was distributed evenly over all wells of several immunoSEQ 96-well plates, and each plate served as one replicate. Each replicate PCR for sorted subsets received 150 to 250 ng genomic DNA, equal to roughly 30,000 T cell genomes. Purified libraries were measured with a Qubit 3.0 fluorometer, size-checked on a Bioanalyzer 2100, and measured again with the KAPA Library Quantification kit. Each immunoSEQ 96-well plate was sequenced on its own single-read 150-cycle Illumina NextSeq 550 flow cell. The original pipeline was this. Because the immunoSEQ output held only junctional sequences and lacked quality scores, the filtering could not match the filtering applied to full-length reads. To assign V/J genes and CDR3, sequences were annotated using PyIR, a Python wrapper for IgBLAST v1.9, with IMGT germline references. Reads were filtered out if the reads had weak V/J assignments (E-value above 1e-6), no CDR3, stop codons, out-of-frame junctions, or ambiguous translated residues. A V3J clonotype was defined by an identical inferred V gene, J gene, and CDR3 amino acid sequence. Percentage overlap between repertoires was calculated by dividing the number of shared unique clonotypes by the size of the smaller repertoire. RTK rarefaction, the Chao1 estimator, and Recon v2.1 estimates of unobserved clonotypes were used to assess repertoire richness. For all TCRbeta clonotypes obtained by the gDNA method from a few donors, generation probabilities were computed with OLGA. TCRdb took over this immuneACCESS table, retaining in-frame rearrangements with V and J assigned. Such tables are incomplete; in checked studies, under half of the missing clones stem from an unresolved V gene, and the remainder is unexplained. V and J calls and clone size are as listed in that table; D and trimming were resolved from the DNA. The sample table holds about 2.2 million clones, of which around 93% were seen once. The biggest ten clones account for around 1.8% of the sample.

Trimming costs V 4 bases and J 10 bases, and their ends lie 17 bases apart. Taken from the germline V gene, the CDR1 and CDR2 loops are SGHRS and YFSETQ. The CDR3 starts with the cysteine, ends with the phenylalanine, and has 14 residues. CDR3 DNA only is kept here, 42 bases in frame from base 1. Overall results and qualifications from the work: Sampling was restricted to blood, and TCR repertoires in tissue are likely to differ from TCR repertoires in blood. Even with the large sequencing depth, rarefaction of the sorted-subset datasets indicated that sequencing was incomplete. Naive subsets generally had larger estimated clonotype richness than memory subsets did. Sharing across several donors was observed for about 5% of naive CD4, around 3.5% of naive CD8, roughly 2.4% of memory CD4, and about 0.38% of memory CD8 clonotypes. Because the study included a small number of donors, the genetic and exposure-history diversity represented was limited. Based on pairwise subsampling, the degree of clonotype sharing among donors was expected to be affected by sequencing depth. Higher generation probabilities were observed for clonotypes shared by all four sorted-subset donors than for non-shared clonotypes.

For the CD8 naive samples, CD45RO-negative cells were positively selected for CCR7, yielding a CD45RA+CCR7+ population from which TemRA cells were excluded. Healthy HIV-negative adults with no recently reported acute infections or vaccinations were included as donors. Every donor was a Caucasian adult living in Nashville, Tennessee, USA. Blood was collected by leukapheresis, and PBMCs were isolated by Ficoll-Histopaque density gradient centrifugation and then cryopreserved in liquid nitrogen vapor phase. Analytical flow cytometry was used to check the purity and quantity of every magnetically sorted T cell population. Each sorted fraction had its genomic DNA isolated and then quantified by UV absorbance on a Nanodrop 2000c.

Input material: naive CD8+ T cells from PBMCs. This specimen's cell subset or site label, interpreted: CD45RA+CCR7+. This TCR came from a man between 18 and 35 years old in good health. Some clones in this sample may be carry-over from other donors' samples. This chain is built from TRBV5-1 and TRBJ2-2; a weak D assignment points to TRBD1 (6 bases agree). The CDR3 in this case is CASSGGVGAPELFF. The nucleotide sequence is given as TGCGCCAGCAGCGGAGGAGTGGGGGCTCCGGAGCTGTTTTTT.